These T cell receptor beta chains were read from a single sample in a study of cytotoxic CD8 clonotypes in ibrutinib-treated CLL. The repertoire was sequenced with immunoSEQ multiplex PCR; TCRdb's copy has only in-frame clones and lacks some. The table lists about 69,000 clones, 65% to 85% of them singletons. Sequences were derived from PBMCs, sampled at disease progression, from a patient treated with ibrutinib. The receptors come from a human donor with chronic lymphocytic leukemia. Each CDR3 is given with its conserved first and last residue. Each record gives: J gene, D gene, clone size, V gene, CDR3 DNA, CDR3 protein. The D gene is left open where the match is weak. The size of a clone is reported for some rows only, either as once, few or many, or as a class for expanded clones.

TRBJ1-5,TRBD1,NA,TRBV6-5,TGTGCCAGCAGTAGGGACAGGGACGATCAGCCCCAGCATTTT,CASSRDRDDQPQHF
TRBJ2-3,NA,NA,TRBV27,TGTGCCAGCAGATTCGATTTGAATACGCAGTATTTT,CASRFDLNTQYF
TRBJ1-1,TRBD1,few,TRBV10-1,TGCGCCAGCAGCCCACAGGGGATCACTGAAGCTTTCTTT,CASSPQGITEAFF
TRBJ2-2,TRBD2,NA,TRBV29-1,TGCAGCGCCGGACTAGCGGGAGTTATCGGGGAGCTGTTTTTT,CSAGLAGVIGELFF
TRBJ2-7,NA,NA,TRBV2,TGTGCCAGCACCAGTACAGGGATCGACGAGCAGTACTTC,CASTSTGIDEQYF
TRBJ2-5,TRBD1,NA,TRBV7-9,TGTGCCAGCAGCCAGGGGACAGTGCGTATGGAGACCCAGTACTTC,CASSQGTVRMETQYF
TRBJ2-7,NA,NA,TRBV5-1,TGCGCCAGCAGCTTGGCCTCTCAGGCGACCTACGAGCAGTACTTC,CASSLASQATYEQYF
TRBJ1-5,TRBD1,NA,TRBV2,TGTGCCAGCAGTTGGGACAGGAGAAGCAATCAGCCCCAGCATTTT,CASSWDRRSNQPQHF
TRBJ1-2,TRBD1,NA,TRBV19,TGTGCCAGTACCCCAGGGACAGGGGCTGCGCGAAGCTATGGCTACACCTTC,CASTPGTGAARSYGYTF
TRBJ2-5,NA,NA,TRBV11-2,TGTGCCAGCAGCTTTCGGCAGATCCAAGAGACCCAGTACTTC,CASSFRQIQETQYF
TRBJ2-7,NA,NA,TRBV27,TGTGCCAGCAGTCCTACAGGTTCCTACGAGCAGTACTTC,CASSPTGSYEQYF
TRBJ2-2,NA,NA,TRBV18,TGTGCCAGCTCTGCCTACTTGATTCCCACCGGGGAGCTGTTTTTT,CASSAYLIPTGELFF
TRBJ2-1,NA,NA,TRBV9,TGTGCCAGCAGCGTAGGGTCGGGGAAGGGCAATGAGCAGTTCTTC,CASSVGSGKGNEQFF
TRBJ2-2,TRBD2,NA,TRBV7-9,TGTGCCAGCTCCGTACTAGCGGGGGGCCGGACCGGGGAGCTGTTTTTT,CASSVLAGGRTGELFF
TRBJ1-1,NA,NA,TRBV9,TGTGCCAGCAGCCCTGAGGGGGACGCGTTCGAAGCTTTCTTT,CASSPEGDAFEAFF
TRBJ1-1,NA,once,TRBV7-9,TGTGCCAGCAGCTTAGTAGGACAACGCACTGAAGCTTTCTTT,CASSLVGQRTEAFF
TRBJ2-1,TRBD2,NA,TRBV2,TGTGCCAGCAGTTCGGCGGGAGAGGATGAGCAGTTCTTC,CASSSAGEDEQFF
TRBJ2-1,TRBD2,NA,TRBV5-1,TGCGCCAGCAGCTCATCCGGGACTAGCGAACACAATGAGCAGTTCTTC,CASSSSGTSEHNEQFF
TRBJ1-2,NA,NA,TRBV18,TGTGCCAGCTCACCGTCCGGGGACGCGACCTATGGCTACACCTTC,CASSPSGDATYGYTF
TRBJ2-3,NA,few,TRBV4-1,TGCGCCAGCAGCCAACCTAGCAGGGTGGGGACAGATACGCAGTATTTT,CASSQPSRVGTDTQYF
TRBJ2-1,TRBD2,once,TRBV5-1,TGCGCCAGCAGCGAGGGACTAGCGGAGCAGTTCTTC,CASSEGLAEQFF
TRBJ2-5,TRBD1,NA,TRBV5-1,TGCGCCAGCAGTTTCTCAGGGGGTGTTGTTGAGACCCAGTACTTC,CASSFSGGVVETQYF
TRBJ2-2,TRBD1,NA,TRBV7-3,TGTGCCAGCAGCTTGAGACAGGGAAACACCGGGGAGCTGTTTTTT,CASSLRQGNTGELFF
TRBJ2-7,NA,NA,TRBV11-2,TGTGCCAGCAGCTTAGGTCCTTGGCAGGGGATTTTGGGCGAGCAGTACTTC,CASSLGPWQGILGEQYF
TRBJ1-6,NA,NA,TRBV30,TGTGCCTGGAATGACTGGGGATATAATTCACCCCTCCACTTT,CAWNDWGYNSPLHF
TRBJ2-7,TRBD2,NA,TRBV6-1,TGTGCCAGCAGTGAAGCGGGACTAGGGGACTACGAGCAGTACTTC,CASSEAGLGDYEQYF
TRBJ2-1,TRBD1,NA,TRBV5-1,TGCGCCAGCAGCCTCACCCGGGGACAGGGCGCTTTGAATGAGCAGTTCTTC,CASSLTRGQGALNEQFF
TRBJ2-3,NA,NA,TRBV2,TGTGCCAGCTCCCAGCGGTGGTCAGGAGATACGCAGTATTTT,CASSQRWSGDTQYF
TRBJ2-3,TRBD2,NA,TRBV10-2,TGCGCCAGTACTAGCGGGGGGGCGGATACGCAGTATTTT,CASTSGGADTQYF
TRBJ2-7,NA,NA,TRBV25-1,TGTGCCAGCAGTTCTGGGGTAGGTGAGCAGTACTTC,CASSSGVGEQYF
TRBJ2-1,TRBD2,NA,TRBV2,TGTGCCAGCAGTGAAGCGGGACTAGCGGGGAATGAGCAGTTCTTC,CASSEAGLAGNEQFF
TRBJ1-5,TRBD1,once,TRBV19,TGTGCCAGTAGTACTCCAGGGGGCCGGGGGCAGCCCCAGCATTTT,CASSTPGGRGQPQHF
TRBJ1-1,TRBD1,once,TRBV9,TGTGCCAGCAGCAGGGACAGACGAAACACTGAAGCTTTCTTT,CASSRDRRNTEAFF
TRBJ2-1,TRBD2,NA,TRBV2,TGTGCCAGCAGTCAAGGACTAGCGGGGGACAATGAGCAGTTCTTC,CASSQGLAGDNEQFF
TRBJ2-1,NA,NA,TRBV7-9,TGTGCCAGCAGCTTAGTGTCCAGGGGCTTAACTTCCTACAATGAGCAGTTCTTC,CASSLVSRGLTSYNEQFF
TRBJ2-2,NA,NA,TRBV5-1,TGCGCCAGCAGCTTGGGGGTCACAATTAACACCGGGGAGCTGTTTTTT,CASSLGVTINTGELFF
TRBJ2-3,NA,NA,TRBV18,TGTGCCAGCTCACACGGTCCCTCGGGAGCAGATACGCAGTATTTT,CASSHGPSGADTQYF
TRBJ2-5,NA,NA,TRBV30,TGTGCCTGGAGTGTACGGAAACAAGAGACCCAGTACTTC,CAWSVRKQETQYF
TRBJ2-1,NA,NA,TRBV5-4,TGTGCCAGCAGAGTTGGGAGCTCCTACAATGAGCAGTTCTTC,CASRVGSSYNEQFF
TRBJ1-5,NA,few,TRBV6-1,TGTGCCAGCAGTGTGGAAGGAATCGGGAGGCAGCCCCAGCATTTT,CASSVEGIGRQPQHF
TRBJ1-5,NA,NA,TRBV9,TGTGCCAGCAGCGTAGAGGCAGGCAATCAGCCCCAGCATTTT,CASSVEAGNQPQHF
TRBJ2-7,NA,NA,TRBV19,TGTGCCAGTAGTATGGTAGGAGGGCACGCCGAGCAGTACTTC,CASSMVGGHAEQYF
TRBJ1-5,NA,NA,TRBV6-5,TGTGCCAGCAGACCCGGGGGGTATAGCAATCAGCCCCAGCATTTT,CASRPGGYSNQPQHF
TRBJ2-7,NA,few,TRBV20-1,TGCAGTGCTAGTGAGGGCCACGAGCAGTACTTC,CSASEGHEQYF
TRBJ1-4,NA,once,TRBV6-5,TGTGCCAGCAGTCCCCGACCGTCGTTTAATGAAAAACTGTTTTTT,CASSPRPSFNEKLFF
TRBJ1-6,NA,NA,TRBV30,TGTGCCTGGAGTCGGGGGCCGGATTCACCCCTCCACTTT,CAWSRGPDSPLHF
TRBJ1-5,TRBD1,NA,TRBV4-1,TGCGCCAGCAGCCACGGGACAGCTACGGATCAGCCCCAGCATTTT,CASSHGTATDQPQHF
TRBJ1-3,NA,NA,TRBV2,TGTGCCAGCAGTGAAAGTGGGGTGTCTGGAAACACCATATATTTT,CASSESGVSGNTIYF
TRBJ2-3,TRBD2,NA,TRBV6-1,TGTGCCAGCAGTGAACTACCCTCGCGGGGGGCCACAGATACGCAGTATTTT,CASSELPSRGATDTQYF
TRBJ2-5,TRBD2,NA,TRBV4-2,TGTGCCAGCAGCCACCGCCTAGCGGGGGGGCCTGGGGAGACCCAGTACTTC,CASSHRLAGGPGETQYF
TRBJ1-5,NA,once,TRBV27,TGTGCCAGCAGTTTGGGGACACCAAATCAGCCCCAGCATTTT,CASSLGTPNQPQHF
TRBJ1-5,NA,NA,TRBV27,TGTGCCAGCAGTTTGGCCAGGGTAAATCAGCCCCAGCATTTT,CASSLARVNQPQHF
TRBJ1-1,TRBD1,NA,TRBV5-1,TGCGCCAGCAGCCATCAGGGGGACACTGAAGCTTTCTTT,CASSHQGDTEAFF
TRBJ1-6,NA,NA,TRBV7-9,TGTGCCAGCAGCGGTAACAATTCACCCCTCCACTTT,CASSGNNSPLHF
TRBJ2-3,NA,NA,TRBV5-1,TGCGCCAGCAGCCCTACGACAGATACGCAGTATTTT,CASSPTTDTQYF